A single TCR beta chain is shown here with its context. The antigen is not known. Donors were ostensibly healthy at sampling, although undocumented immune exposures were probable. This specimen belongs to a study of cytomegalovirus exposure and HLA in healthy donors. About the study: The early release's HLA-typed donors yielded 70 million to 85 million unique TCRs.

This CDR3 has 14 amino acids. CDR1 is SGHRS, CDR2 YFSETQ, per germline. V lost 4 bases, J lost 5 bases, and 6 bases stayed unmatched. Study-level points and caveats: Among TCR beta chains, those listed as cytomegalovirus-associated numbered 164.

PCR involved 60 Vbeta and 13 Jbeta primers. The assay was immunoSEQ multiplex PCR, and TCRdb's table has in-frame clones only and misses some. The data show about 140,000 clones, around three quarters seen once. The sequencing sample was made of PBMCs. This clonotype originated in an older woman in good health and CMV-seropositive. This chain links TRBV5-1 with TRBJ2-5; 9 nucleotides align to TRBD1. Written as DNA, the CDR3 is TGCGCCAGCAGCACCGGACAGGGGAGGGAGACCCAGTACTTC. This sequence encodes CASSTGQGRETQYF. Full variable domain (rest looked up from reference TRBV5-1 and TRBJ2-5): KAGVTQTPRYLIKTRGQQVTLSCSPISGHRSVSWYQQTPGQGLQFLFEYFSETQRNKGNFPGRFSGRQFSNSRSEMNVSTLELGDSALYLCASSTGQGRETQYFGPGTRLLVL.